This T cell receptor (beta chain) is from a study of blood T cell repertoires in COVID-19. Overall study: There were acute and convalescent COVID-19 samples, and they came from the United States, Italy and Spain. From T cells, B-cell-depleted T cells, or PBMCs came the material, which was cDNA or gDNA.

This CDR3 is 17 amino acids long. The germline gives CDR1 SGHNT, CDR2 YYREEE (reference sequence). Trimming cost V 4 bases and J 0 bases, with 17 bases left between them. In the original workflow: How many nucleated cells were present was estimated from reference gene primer amplification. The table came from immunoSEQ multiplex PCR; TCRdb's copy has only in-frame clones and leaves some out. V, J and clone size are taken as reported in that table, and D and trimming were inferred from the DNA itself. This repertoire shows 94,000 or so clones, 88% found once; its top ten account for 4.8%. The sequenced sample consisted of peripheral blood. This TCR was sampled from a woman aged 80 or older with active COVID-19. The chain carries TRBV5-4 and TRBJ2-4; D is unclear. The CDR3 protein is CASSRLYYPLAKNIQYF. CDR3 nucleotides: TGTGCCAGCAGCCGACTCTACTACCCTCTAGCCAAAAACATTCAGTACTTC.